The 3 T cell receptor beta chains below were found in one sample sequenced in a study of persistence of HIV-infected CD4 T cells. The stimulus was lysate of CMV-infected fibroblasts, about 10 ug/mL. Memory cells lacking CD40L and CD69 with high CD45RO were sorted. This was the immunoSEQ version 4 assay in survey mode. Clones were read by immunoSEQ multiplex PCR, and TCRdb kept only the in-frame ones, dropping some. Seen here are about 48,000 clones, over 70% observed once, and the top ten hold 2.5% to 3%. The antigens of these receptors remain unknown. The input for sequencing was CD4+ T cells sorted from PBMCs after approximately 18-hour stimulation, taken from a patient who received antiretroviral therapy. The receptors shown here come from an adult man with HIV who was CMV-seropositive.

The V gene is TRBV15, the J gene TRBJ1-2; D uncertain. V shed 0 bases and J shed 8 bases, with 10 bases lying between them. Germline values: CDR1 LNHNV, CDR2 YYDKDF (reference sequence). This CDR3 has 13 residues. CDR3 region: CATSRDRPRGYTF. In DNA form, the CDR3 reads TGTGCCACCAGCAGAGATCGACCACGCGGCTACACCTTC.

V is TRBV28 and J is TRBJ1-2; 10 bases align to TRBD1. Losses at the gene ends were 7 bases for V and 8 bases for J; bases not matched to a gene: 13. The CDR3 sequence is 15 residues long. Per germline, CDR1 MDHEN and CDR2 SYDVKM. The CDR3 coding sequence is TGTGCCAGCACCCCCCAGGGACAGGGGATTGGGGGCTACACCTTC. Its translation: CASTPQGQGIGGYTF.

This rearrangement joins TRBV28 to TRBJ2-7; TRBD2 matches at 7 bases. The V gene end was trimmed by 3 bases and the J gene end by 12 bases; junction bases not matched to a gene: 14. The CDR3 has 14 residues. Germline values: CDR1 MDHEN, CDR2 SYDVKM. Here the CDR3 reads CASSFPGGGRLLYF. In nucleotides, the CDR3 is TGTGCCAGCAGTTTCCCCGGGGGAGGGCGGCTTTTGTACTTC.